This T cell receptor beta chain came from a study of blood T cell repertoires in COVID-19. Study details: Specimens from acute and convalescent COVID-19 originated in the United States, Italy and Spain. The cDNA or gDNA used as material had been derived from T cells, B-cell-depleted T cells, or PBMCs.

This study enrolled people aged about 18 to 100 from 24 US geographic areas. The germline V gene has CDR1 SGHRS and CDR2 YFSETQ. The CDR3 extends over 13 amino acids. Trimming removed 4 bases from V and 5 bases from J, with 12 bases in between. Original handling: Nucleated cell number was recorded as an estimate derived from reference gene primer amplification. This table comes from immunoSEQ multiplex PCR, and its TCRdb copy is limited to in-frame clones, with some not included. V and J calls and clone size are given by that table; D and trimming were obtained from the DNA. The profile covers 300,000 to 350,000 clones, with roughly 90% appearing a single time and 8.9% taken by the ten largest.

This receptor was taken from a woman in her late teens or twenties who had recovered from COVID-19. V usage is TRBV5-1 and J usage is TRBJ2-5; a possible D gene is TRBD2 (6 bases). Material: PBMCs or T cells enriched from blood (not recorded which). The CDR3 coding sequence is TGCGCCAGCAGCCGGGGGACTGGGGAGACCCAGTACTTC. Residues: CASSRGTGETQYF.